This T cell receptor beta chain was captured by sequencing in a study of shared clonotypes between healthy human individuals. Turning to the study itself: Participating donors consisted of a couple of women and three men aged 18 to 49.

The CDR3 consists of 14 residues. The ends were cut back, 6 bases at V and 0 bases at J, with 9 bases in the middle. Per germline, CDR1 SNHLY and CDR2 FYNNEI. In replicate PCRs of sorted subsets, roughly 200 ng DNA, approximately 30,000 T cell genomes, was used. TCRdb keeps only in-frame clones here, not all; method: immunoSEQ multiplex PCR. This sample has roughly 2,500,000 clones, with 93% found just once. Negatively enriched CD4+ T cells were divided by CD45RA into naive and memory. The chain links TRBV2 to TRBJ1-5; D unresolved. The clonotype originates from a man between 18 and 29 years old in good health. Some clones in this sample may be carry-over from other donors' samples. Sequencing was performed on naive CD4+ T cells from PBMCs. Regarding subset: CD45RA+ positively selected. The CDR3 spells CASRGTHSNQPQHF. The CDR3 DNA reads TGTGCCAGCAGGGGCACCCATAGCAATCAGCCCCAGCATTTT.